The sequence of this T cell receptor (beta chain) was determined in a study of blood T cell repertoires in COVID-19 (dated by TCRdb to the early 2020s). With regard to the full study: Collaborator samples came from the United States, Italy and Spain and covered acute and convalescent phases of COVID-19. The prospective study material was composed of cDNA or gDNA derived from T cells, B-cell-depleted T cells, or PBMCs. Deeply sampled blood TCRbeta repertoires from subjects exposed to, actively infected with, or recovered from COVID-19 were included in the dataset. The repertoires were made available in a free public database intended to serve as a resource for research on the immune response to SARS-CoV-2. The samples were drawn from the first 160 participants of the ongoing ImmuneRACE study and from some 1,300 subjects provided by 6 global collaborators. A de-identified subject ID, COVID-19 status, age in years and sex were almost always included in the sample metadata. Where HLA class I and class II types were available, the types were taken from metadata supplied by the sample provider, not from assay-based typing.

What the study reported, not specific to this receptor: The quantity of clinical and demographic metadata differed by source and by participant and was supplied without curation.

The collaborating institutions used their own protocols to collect whole blood in K2EDTA tubes. Collaborator samples were shipped for TCRbeta analysis as frozen whole blood, isolated PBMCs, or DNA extracted from either sample type. Ends trimmed: V by 2 bases, J by 0 bases; bases unmatched to a gene: 1. For CDR1 and CDR2, the germline V gene lists SGDLS and YYNGEE. The CDR3 has 14 amino acids, counting the end cysteine and phenylalanine. Kept here is only the CDR3 DNA, which spans 42 bases and is read in frame from base 1. On this clone: Its antigen target is currently unknown. The sample holds no much larger clone one base away, and base qualities are not on file.

TCRbeta CDR3 regions were amplified from genomic DNA by means of the immunoSEQ Assay, a bias-controlled multiplex PCR. Regarding the original processing steps: The number of nucleated cells in each sample was estimated by amplification of reference gene primers within the assay. To quantify the absolute abundance of each unique TCRbeta CDR3 rearrangement, sequence reads were collapsed and filtered. For each sample, productive Simpson clonality was calculated by taking the square root of Simpson's diversity index across productive rearrangements. TCRdb took over this immuneACCESS table, retaining in-frame rearrangements with V and J assigned. Such tables are incomplete; in checked studies, under half of the missing clones stem from an unresolved V gene, and the remainder is unexplained. The V and J calls and clone size come from that table; D and trimming were worked out from the DNA. This sample is represented by about 160,000 clones; about 93% of them were singletons. In total, the top ten clones hold 3.5% to 5% of the sample.

This chain is built from TRBV9 and TRBJ1-1; 7 nucleotides in the junction match TRBD1. The material sequenced was peripheral blood. This receptor was taken from a woman in her forties or fifties with acute or convalescent COVID-19. The CDR3: CASSVQGVNTEAFF. Read as DNA, the sequence is TGTGCCAGCAGCGTGCAGGGGGTGAACACTGAAGCTTTCTTT.